These 32 T cell receptor beta chains came from one sample sequenced in a study of tumor-infiltrating lymphocytes in oesophageal squamous cell carcinoma. TCRdb re-analysed the PCR reads in MiXCR, keeping a single row per CDR3 protein. The data show 23,000 or so distinct CDR3 sequences, with about 40% seen just once and 20% to 25% held by the top ten. Sequencing was carried out using esophageal tumor tissue. The receptors originated from a male donor with esophageal squamous cell carcinoma.

By frequency in the sample, this clonotype is large. This rearrangement joins TRBV7-6 to TRBJ2-1, with 7 bases that match TRBD1. Losses at the gene ends were 5 bases for V and 6 bases for J; bases not matched to a gene: 4. CDR1 is SGHVS and CDR2 is FNYEAQ in the germline V gene. The CDR3 has 13 residues. The CDR3 DNA reads TGTGCCAGCAGCCAGGGGGACCTCAATGAGCAGTTCTTC. This encodes CASSQGDLNEQFF.

The chain employs TRBV7-3 and TRBJ2-1; D is tentatively TRBD1 or TRBD2 (5 bases each). The V and J ends lost 5 bases and 4 bases respectively, with 15 bases between them. This CDR3 comprises 15 residues. The germline V gene encodes CDR1 SGHTA and CDR2 FQGTGA. CDR3 DNA: TGTGCCAGCAGCCCCCCCGGGGACCATTACAATGAGCAGTTCTTC. Its protein is CASSPPGDHYNEQFF.

This clonotype was found many times. V and J are TRBV7-9 and TRBJ1-5; TRBD1 matches 9 bases. The trim removed 6 bases at V and 0 bases at J, leaving 6 bases unmatched. Germline V gene sequence: CDR1 SEHNR, CDR2 FQNEAQ (reference sequence). The CDR3 length is 16 residues. CDR3 region: CASSSTGGYSNQPQHF. The CDR3 DNA follows: TGTGCCAGCAGTTCGACAGGGGGTTATAGCAATCAGCCCCAGCATTTT.

This clonotype showed up many times. This chain uses TRBV12-3 or TRBV12-4 with TRBJ1-2; 9 nucleotides agree with TRBD1. The CDR3 contains 15 residues. Unmatched junction bases numbered 4, after V lost 5 bases and J lost 0 bases. The CDR3 here is CASSRTGEANYGYTF. The CDR3 DNA reads as TGTGCCAGCAGTCGGACAGGGGAGGCTAACTATGGCTACACCTTC.

In the case of this clonotype: Here the CDR3 omits its conserved ending phenylalanine or tryptophan, so a read error is the likely source. The limits of the CDR3 on the DNA are not certain, so only TCRdb's listed CDR3 is given. The chain links TRBV11-1 to TRBJ2-6; TRBD1, the table's D call, lacks a check against the DNA. The CDR3 is 9 residues long, ends included. CDR1 is SGHAT, CDR2 FQDESV, per germline (reference sequence). CDR3 loop: CASSLSEQG.

This clonotype showed up many times. The chain uses TRBV10-3 and TRBJ2-1, with TRBD2 matching over 14 bases. The germline V gene encodes CDR1 ENHRY and CDR2 SYGVKD. This CDR3 region has 17 residues. The junction had 9 bases not matched to a gene; V was cut back by 6 bases and J by 5 bases. The CDR3 DNA is TGTGCCATCAGACCGGGACTAGCGGGAGCCCTTGACAATGAGCAGTTCTTC. Its protein product is CAIRPGLAGALDNEQFF.

The CDR3 DNA sequence: TGTGCCACCGGGAAAAAGAGGGCAACTAGCGGGAAGCTCTACAATGAGCAGTACTTC. As protein: CATGKKRATSGKLYNEQYF. This sequence joins TRBV2 and TRBJ2-5; 10 nucleotides line up with TRBD2. The germline CDR1 and CDR2 sequences are SNHLY and FYNNEI. V was clipped by 10 bases and J by 11 bases; unmatched bases: 31. CDR3 length: 19 amino acids.

Ten or more counts support this clonotype. Here the CDR3 DNA reads TGTGCCAGCACCCCCTACGGGGCGGGAGGTTTTACCGGGGAGCTGTTTTTT. This translates into CASTPYGAGGFTGELFF. This chain joins TRBV6-1 and TRBJ2-2, with 8 bases aligning to TRBD2. Germline lookup yields CDR1 MNHNS and CDR2 SASEGT. V dropped 7 bases and J dropped 5; count of bases not matched to a gene: 15. This CDR3 spans 17 amino acids.

This clonotype is deemed medium-sized. The CDR3 coding sequence is TGTGCCAGCAGTTCCGGGACAGGGGCGGGTGGCTACACCTTC. This translates into CASSSGTGAGGYTF. The chain is built from TRBV27 and TRBJ1-2, with 10 nucleotides matching TRBD1. Germline CDR1 and CDR2: MNHEY and SMNVEV (reference sequence). The CDR3 consists of 14 residues. After removal of 4 bases from V and 7 bases from J, the junction contained 6 bases not matched to a gene.

This clonotype is deemed medium-sized. The CDR3 DNA sequence: TGCGCCAGCAGGGCCGGACAGGGGTTGTATACGCAGTATTTT. It yields the protein CASRAGQGLYTQYF. J is TRBJ2-3 and V is TRBV4-1, with 9 bases lining up with TRBD1. V lost 6 bases to trimming and J lost 7 bases; unmatched junction nucleotides: 8. CDR1 is MGHRA and CDR2 is YSYEKL in the germline V gene. The CDR3 runs 14 residues.

This clonotype was observed at least ten times. J is TRBJ2-7 and V is TRBV2; 7 bases line up with TRBD1. From germline, CDR1 is SNHLY and CDR2 FYNNEI. Unmatched junction bases numbered 7, after V lost 6 bases and J lost 2 bases. This CDR3 contains 14 residues. The CDR3 protein is CASSLGQQPYEQYF. DNA of the CDR3: TGTGCCAGCAGCTTGGGACAGCAACCCTACGAGCAGTACTTC. The whole variable domain, filled in from reference TRBV2 and TRBJ2-7, reads EPEVTQTPSHQVTQMGQEVILRCVPISNHLYFYWYRQILGQKVEFLVSFYNNEISEKSEIFDDQFSVERPDGSNFTLKIRSTKLEDSAMYFCASSLGQQPYEQYFGPGTRLTVT.

This chain connects TRBV6-6 to TRBJ2-7; 7 bases align to TRBD1. V dropped 0 bases and J dropped 2; count of bases not matched to a gene: 4. The CDR3 consists of 15 residues. CDR1 MNHNY and CDR2 SVGAGI come from the germline V gene (reference sequence). CDR3 in amino acids: CASSYSLDRTYEQYF. The CDR3 DNA reads TGTGCCAGCAGTTACTCTCTGGACAGGACCTACGAGCAGTACTTC.

There are many counts of this clonotype. A junction end diverges from the germline sequence, so it may reflect a read error. This chain connects TRBV11-2 to TRBJ2-7; a possible D gene is TRBD2 (6 bases). From germline, CDR1 is SGHAT and CDR2 FQNNGV. The length of the CDR3 is 16 residues. The CDR3 loop reads CASSLRGRGESSPLHF. The DNA of the CDR3 is TGTGCCAGCAGCTTGAGAGGACGCGGGGAATCTTCACCCCTCCACTTC.

Turning to this clonotype: Just one base apart from a much larger clone, this may be a read error. This rearrangement joins TRBV4-1 to TRBJ2-5; 16 bases align to TRBD2. The DNA end is more similar to TRBJ2-1, so the J call may be wrong. Looked up from germline, CDR1 is MGHRA and CDR2 is YSYEKL. This CDR3 is 19 amino acids long. The CDR3 region has the DNA TGCGCCAGCAGCCAAGCAAAGGGACTAGCGGGAGGGGAGGGCTACGAGCAGTTCTTC. Its translation: CASSQAKGLAGGEGYEQFF.

This clonotype has just one count. The chain uses TRBV7-2 and TRBJ2-1; D is ambiguous. The DNA matches TRBJ2-7 better at its end, which makes the J call doubtful. Per the germline V gene, CDR1 is SGHTA and CDR2 is FQGNSA. The CDR3 extends over 13 amino acids. In DNA, the CDR3 is TGTGCCAGCGAGTCCCTTAGTTCGGACGAGCAGTACTTC. Amino acid sequence: CASESLSSDEQYF.

By sample fraction, this clonotype is medium-sized. The rearrangement joins TRBV7-2 to TRBJ2-2; 10 bases are a match to TRBD2. CDR3 length: 16 residues. CDR1 and CDR2 from the germline V gene are SGHTA and FQGNSA. The junction had 8 bases not matched to a gene; V was cut back by 3 bases and J by 7 bases. The DNA for the CDR3 is TGTGCCAGCAGCTTCCGAGCGGGGGGGCCTGTCGGGGAGCTGTTTTTT. It specifies CASSFRAGGPVGELFF. Based on the CDR3 plus reference TRBV7-2 and TRBJ2-2, the full variable domain is GAGVSQSPSNKVTEKGKDVELRCDPISGHTALYWYRQSLGQGLEFLIYFQGNSAPDKSGLPSDRFSAERTGGSVSTLTIQRTQQEDSAVYLCASSFRAGGPVGELFFGEGSRLTVL.

In this sample, this clonotype turned up a few times. This chain joins TRBV11-3 and TRBJ2-1; 11 nucleotides line up with TRBD2. Germline V gene data show CDR1 as SGHNT and CDR2 as YENEEA. The CDR3 is made up of 16 amino acids. Trimming took 5 bases from V and 2 from J; bases not matched to a gene: 5. The DNA of the CDR3 is TGTGCCAGCAGCCCTTATAGCGGGGGGGCCTACAATGAGCAGTTCTTC. It yields the protein CASSPYSGGAYNEQFF. The whole variable domain, filled in from reference TRBV11-3 and TRBJ2-1, reads EAGVVQSPRYKIIEKKQPVAFWCNPISGHNTLYWYLQNLGQGPELLIRYENEEAVDDSQLPKDRFSAERLKGVDSTLKIQPAELGDSAVYLCASSPYSGGAYNEQFFGPGTRLTVL.

Details on this clonotype: A read error may be the cause here, since a much bigger clone is one base away. The V gene is TRBV19, the J gene TRBJ2-4; 7 bases map to TRBD2. The DNA end is more similar to TRBJ2-7, so the J call may be wrong. Germline CDR1 reads LNHDA; CDR2 reads SQIVND (reference sequence). The CDR3 consists of 15 residues. CDR3 in amino acids: CASSRFGGGTYEQYF. The CDR3 DNA follows: TGTGCCAGTAGTAGATTCGGCGGGGGAACCTACGAGCAGTACTTC.

J is TRBJ2-7 and V is TRBV6-1, with D perhaps matching TRBD1 or TRBD2 (6 bases each). The CDR3 is 15 residues long. Per germline, CDR1 MNHNS and CDR2 SASEGT. V shed 3 bases and J shed 3 bases, with 15 bases lying between them. The CDR3 coding sequence is TGTGCCAGCAGTGACTTGGGGGGCGCATTCTACGAGCAGTACTTC. It is translated as CASSDLGGAFYEQYF.

About this clonotype itself: The conserved phenylalanine or tryptophan normally closing the CDR3 is absent here, so this likely arose from a read error. Because the CDR3's place on the DNA is in doubt, the DNA is left out and the CDR3 is given as listed by TCRdb. The rearrangement uses TRBV7-6 and TRBJ2-3; the tabulated D call, TRBD1, remains unverified against the DNA. The CDR3 length equals 16 residues, ends included. Germline values: CDR1 SGHVS, CDR2 FNYEAQ. The CDR3 sequence: CASSFGTARREQFFGP.

The rearrangement uses TRBV11-2 and TRBJ2-3; 13 nucleotides align to TRBD2. The germline V gene encodes CDR1 SGHAT and CDR2 FQNNGV. The junction had 9 bases not matched to a gene; V was cut back by 1 base and J by 8 bases. CDR3 length equals 17 residues. This chain's CDR3 is CASSLAALAGGPSTQYF. In DNA, the CDR3 is TGTGCCAGCAGCTTAGCCGCACTAGCGGGAGGGCCGAGTACGCAGTATTTT.

This rearrangement joins TRBV6-6 to TRBJ2-3, with D unclear. The CDR3 has 13 amino acids. Trimming took off 10 bases at V and 4 bases at J, with 15 bases between the two ends. Germline V gene sequence: CDR1 MNHNY, CDR2 SVGAGI (reference sequence). CDR3 DNA sequence: TGTGCCAACATGGTTCAGCAAGCAGATACGCAGTATTTT. This codes for CANMVQQADTQYF.

This clonotype was recorded at least ten times. The J gene is TRBJ2-2, the V gene TRBV5-1, with TRBD2 matching over 11 bases. Germline V gene lookup returns CDR1 SGHRS and CDR2 YFSETQ. V was clipped by 2 bases and J by 1 base; unmatched bases: 7. The CDR3 has 18 residues. The CDR3 region has the DNA TGCGCCAGCAGCTTCGGTCTAGCGGGGGGTCGGAACACCGGGGAGCTGTTTTTT. It encodes CASSFGLAGGRNTGELFF.

CDR3 in amino acids: CASSQNTEAEETQYF. As DNA, the CDR3 is TGTGCCAGCAGCCAAAACACGGAAGCCGAAGAGACCCAGTACTTC. J is TRBJ2-7 and V is TRBV11-2, with D unclear. The J call may be in error: the DNA end matches TRBJ2-5 better. There are 15 residues in the CDR3. Germline-derived CDR1 and CDR2 are SGHAT and FQNNGV.

As regards this clonotype: The junction departs from germline at one end; a sequencing error may be responsible. The chain has TRBV6-1 and TRBJ2-7, with D tentatively TRBD2 (6 bases). The germline gives CDR1 MNHNS, CDR2 SASEGT. There are 16 residues in the CDR3. CDR3 nucleotide sequence: TGTGCCAGCTGTGAAGGAGGGCGGGGACCCTACTACGAGCAGTACTTC. This codes for CASCEGGRGPYYEQYF.

The chain carries TRBV19 and TRBJ1-5; D is perhaps TRBD1 (6 bases). The germline V gene encodes CDR1 LNHDA and CDR2 SQIVND (reference sequence). CDR3 length: 15 residues. V was clipped by 2 bases and J by 0 bases, with 8 bases between them. The CDR3 bases are TGTGCCAGTAGTATATTGACAGGTAGCAATCAGCCCCAGCATTTT. The encoded protein is CASSILTGSNQPQHF.

This clonotype was seen only a few times. V is TRBV20-1 and J is TRBJ2-7; no definite D call. Trimming removed 4 bases from V and 7 bases from J, with 20 bases in between. CDR1 and CDR2 (germline): DFQATT, SNEGSKA (reference sequence). The CDR3 loop spans 14 amino acids. CDR3 sequence reads: CSATRIAAYNEQYF. The CDR3 bases are TGCAGTGCTACCCGAATAGCCGCCTACAATGAGCAGTACTTC.

This clonotype counts as large. The CDR3 spells CASSLAGANYNEQFF. DNA for the CDR3: TGTGCCAGCAGCTTAGCAGGGGCCAACTACAATGAGCAGTTCTTC. The rearrangement joins TRBV7-9 to TRBJ2-1, with a tentative D call TRBD1 (5 bases). The CDR3 has 15 residues. V was trimmed by 0 bases and J by 3 bases, leaving 9 bases between them. Germline values: CDR1 SEHNR, CDR2 FQNEAQ (reference sequence).

The rearrangement uses TRBV7-2 and TRBJ1-1; 9 nucleotides match TRBD1. Near its end, the DNA agrees better with TRBJ1-6, so the J call may be wrong. CDR3 length equals 15 residues. CDR1 SGHTA and CDR2 FQGNSA come from the germline V gene. The CDR3 protein is CASSPPTGGNSPLHF. The CDR3 DNA follows: TGTGCCAGCAGCCCCCCGACAGGGGGGAATTCACCCCTCCACTTT.

With regard to this clonotype: A much larger clone sits a single nucleotide away, making a read error possible. This chain connects TRBV5-1 to TRBJ2-6, with 7 positions matching TRBD1. The J call is in doubt because the DNA end fits TRBJ2-1 better. This CDR3 has 15 amino acids. The germline CDR1 and CDR2 sequences are SGHRS and YFSETQ. CDR3 in amino acids: CASSLLGTVTYEQFF. As DNA, the CDR3 is TGCGCCAGCAGCTTGTTAGGGACAGTTACCTACGAGCAGTTCTTC.

Notes on this clonotype: This may stem from a read error, because a much larger clone lies one nucleotide away. V gene TRBV2 combines with J gene TRBJ2-1, with D perhaps matching TRBD1 or TRBD2 (5 bases each). V lost 5 bases and J 13 bases, leaving 21 bases between the germline ends. CDR1 SNHLY and CDR2 FYNNEI come from the germline V gene. The CDR3 covers 14 residues. This CDR3 is CASSRRDGQETQFF. In DNA, the CDR3 is TGTGCCAGCAGTCGAAGGGACGGCCAAGAGACCCAGTTCTTC. The entire variable domain, with the rest obtained from reference TRBV2 and TRBJ2-1, is as follows: EPEVTQTPSHQVTQMGQEVILRCVPISNHLYFYWYRQILGQKVEFLVSFYNNEISEKSEIFDDQFSVERPDGSNFTLKIRSTKLEDSAMYFCASSRRDGQETQFFGPGTRLTVL.

This clonotype was recorded many times. A much larger clone differs by one base, so this may be a read error. This chain links TRBV18 with TRBJ2-7; weak D call: TRBD2 (6 bases). The V and J ends lost 4 bases and 7 bases respectively, with 20 bases between them. The CDR3 is 15 amino acids. Germline-derived CDR1 and CDR2 are KGHSH and LQKENI. CDR3 loop: CASSLSPGENNEQYF. As DNA, the CDR3 is TGTGCCAGCTCACTTTCTCCGGGAGAGAACAATGAGCAGTACTTC.